These 24 T cell receptor beta chains were all obtained from the same sample, sequenced in a study of cytomegalovirus exposure and HLA in healthy donors. Vbeta (60) and Jbeta (13) primers were used in the PCR. This table comes from immunoSEQ multiplex PCR, and its TCRdb copy is limited to in-frame clones, with some not included. This table holds about 180,000 clones, 70% to 85% found once. Material for sequencing was PBMCs. These receptors came from a woman aged 35 to 49 in good health and CMV-seronegative.

The rearrangement uses TRBV4-1 and TRBJ1-2; no definite D call. The CDR3 extends over 14 amino acids. Germline-derived CDR1 and CDR2 are MGHRA and YSYEKL. V was shortened by 1 base and J by 5 bases, with 11 bases between the two germline ends. The CDR3 region is CASSQAGISYGYTF. The CDR3 DNA is TGCGCCAGCAGCCAAGCCGGGATAAGTTATGGCTACACCTTC.

Comments on this clone: Mismatch with germline at one junction end may stem from a read error. The J gene is TRBJ2-1, the V gene TRBV19; D ambiguous. The germline V gene encodes CDR1 LNHDA and CDR2 SQIVND (reference sequence). The CDR3 runs 15 residues. CDR3 in amino acids: CASSLEPSSYNEQFF. DNA for the CDR3: TGTGCCAGTAGTCTAGAACCGAGCTCCTACAATGAGCAGTTCTTC. Variable domain in full (rest from reference TRBV19 and TRBJ2-1): DGGITQSPKYLFRKEGQNVTLSCEQNLNHDAMYWYRQDPGQGLRLIYYSQIVNDFQKGDIAEGYSVSREKKESFPLTVTSAQKNPTAFYLCASSLEPSSYNEQFFGPGTRLTVL.

The DNA for the CDR3 is TGCGCCAGCAGCCAATACTCGGGGTACGAGCAGTACTTC. Amino acid sequence: CASSQYSGYEQYF. The genes are TRBV4-1 and TRBJ2-7; D possibly corresponds to TRBD2 (5 bases). The V end was cut by 2 bases, the J end by 4 bases, with 9 bases between. From germline, CDR1 is MGHRA and CDR2 YSYEKL. CDR3 length equals 13 residues.

CDR3 sequence reads: CSVAGGSGANVLTF. The CDR3 DNA reads as TGCAGCGTTGCTGGCGGCTCTGGGGCCAACGTCCTGACTTTC. V gene TRBV29-1 combines with J gene TRBJ2-6; D unclear. Germline-derived CDR1 and CDR2 are SQVTM and ANQGSEA. The CDR3 covers 14 residues. The V end lost 4 bases, the J end lost 0 bases, and 7 bases lay between the germline ends.

V gene TRBV25-1 combines with J gene TRBJ2-7, with D perhaps matching TRBD2 (5 bases). The CDR3 loop spans 13 amino acids. Trimming took 4 bases from V and 3 from J, leaving 10 bases between them. The germline CDR1 and CDR2 sequences are MGHDK and SYGVNS. The CDR3 region has the DNA TGTGCCAGCAGTGCGACGGGGAACTACGAGCAGTACTTC. This gives the protein CASSATGNYEQYF.

This clone was found a few times. V gene TRBV5-5 combines with J gene TRBJ2-1; a weak D match, TRBD1 (5 bases). Per the germline V gene, CDR1 is SGHKS and CDR2 is YYEKEE (reference sequence). The CDR3 spans 15 residues. The V gene lost 0 bases and the J gene lost 4 bases, with 11 bases spanning the gap. The CDR3 DNA is TGTGCCAGCAGCTTGGAACCGCAGGGATACAATGAGCAGTTCTTC. This gives the protein CASSLEPQGYNEQFF.

This clone was counted between two and nine times. The gene calls are TRBV4-1 and TRBJ1-1; D not resolved. This CDR3 is built from 15 residues. Looked up from germline, CDR1 is MGHRA and CDR2 is YSYEKL. The germline V and J ends were trimmed by 1 base and 5 bases, with 14 bases remaining between them. CDR3 residues: CASSQVGGRGTEAFF. The CDR3, as DNA: TGCGCCAGCAGCCAAGTGGGAGGGCGCGGAACTGAAGCTTTCTTT.

The chain combines TRBV25-1 with TRBJ1-6; D perhaps matches TRBD1 (5 bases). Germline V CDR1 and CDR2: MGHDK, SYGVNS. V lost 6 bases to trimming and J lost 11 bases, with 17 bases between them. This CDR3 is built from 14 residues. CDR3 amino acids: CASRPDEGRTPLHF. The CDR3 DNA is TGTGCCAGCAGGCCGGACGAGGGGAGGACACCCCTCCACTTT.

This clone was counted between two and nine times. The rearrangement uses TRBV10-3 and TRBJ1-1; 8 bases agree with TRBD1. The CDR3 is 14 amino acids. The V segment lost 5 bases and the J segment 4 bases; nucleotides outside the gene matches: 6. Germline V gene data show CDR1 as ENHRY and CDR2 as SYGVKD. Here the CDR3 reads CAISSNRGGTEAFF. The CDR3 DNA is TGTGCCATCAGTAGCAACAGGGGGGGCACTGAAGCTTTCTTT.

The DNA of the CDR3 is TGTGCCAGCAGAGACAGGGGGGTACGCCGGGACCCTGGAAACACCATATATTTT. Its protein product is CASRDRGVRRDPGNTIYF. The J gene is TRBJ1-3, the V gene TRBV19; 9 bases line up with TRBD1. The J segment lost 2 bases and the V segment lost 9 bases, leaving 17 bases of the junction unmatched. The CDR3 runs 18 residues. Germline V gives CDR1 LNHDA, CDR2 SQIVND (reference sequence).

V is TRBV2 and J is TRBJ2-1, with 9 nucleotides matching TRBD2. The germline V gene encodes CDR1 SNHLY and CDR2 FYNNEI. The V and J ends lost 7 bases and 4 bases, in that order; junction bases with no gene match: 5. This CDR3 has 14 amino acids. CDR3 region: CASNAGLAYNEQFF. The DNA for the CDR3 is TGTGCCAGCAATGCCGGACTAGCGTACAATGAGCAGTTCTTC.

The V call is TRBV7-6, the J call TRBJ1-2; D is undetermined. V gave up 3 bases and J gave up 5 bases, with 16 bases separating them. This CDR3 region has 15 residues. CDR1 SGHVS and CDR2 FNYEAQ come from the germline V gene. CDR3 in amino acids: CASSFPDRTGYGYTF. The CDR3 bases are TGTGCCAGCAGCTTCCCCGATCGAACCGGGTATGGCTACACCTTC. Combining the CDR3 with reference TRBV7-6 and TRBJ1-2 gives the whole variable domain GAGVSQSPRYKVTKRGQDVALRCDPISGHVSLYWYRQALGQGPEFLTYFNYEAQQDKSGLPNDRFSAERPEGSISTLTIQRTEQRDSAMYRCASSFPDRTGYGYTFGSGTRLTVV.

The chain couples TRBV4-3 to TRBJ2-1, with D perhaps matching TRBD2 (6 bases). The CDR3 covers 16 residues. The germline V and J ends were trimmed by 6 bases and 2 bases, with 17 bases remaining between them. Germline-derived CDR1 and CDR2 are LGHNA and YSLEER. CDR3 sequence: CASRAALGRPYNEQFF. The CDR3 DNA reads TGCGCCAGCAGGGCCGCCCTAGGGAGGCCCTACAATGAGCAGTTCTTC.

V and J are TRBV23-1 and TRBJ1-1; no clear D. TRBV23-1 is sorted into the ORF group, with uncertain function. V lost 3 bases and J lost 7, with 9 bases in between. The CDR3 consists of 12 residues. In DNA form, the CDR3 reads TGCGCCAGCAGTCAGCGAGGCTATGAAGCTTTCTTT. It yields the protein CASSQRGYEAFF.

This chain joins TRBV19 and TRBJ2-1; 12 bases match TRBD2. The CDR3 spans 15 residues. In germline, CDR1 is LNHDA, CDR2 SQIVND (reference sequence). Trimming took 6 bases from V and 9 from J; bases not matched to a gene: 9. The CDR3 nucleotides read TGTGCCAGTAGGAAACCTAGCGGGAGGGCCGGTGAGCAGTTCTTC. Residues: CASRKPSGRAGEQFF.

The chain uses TRBV5-1 and TRBJ2-7; D unclear. The CDR3 has 16 amino acids. Looked up from germline, CDR1 is SGHRS and CDR2 is YFSETQ. V was shortened by 8 bases and J by 3 bases, with 24 bases between the two germline ends. The CDR3 sequence: CASLSGSLWYCYEQYF. DNA of the CDR3: TGCGCCAGTCTTTCCGGGTCGCTTTGGTATTGCTACGAGCAGTACTTC.

The chain couples TRBV27 to TRBJ2-3; possible D gene TRBD1, 5 bases. The V end lost 2 bases, the J end lost 2 bases, and 8 bases lay between the germline ends. This CDR3 is built from 14 residues. Looked up from germline, CDR1 is MNHEY and CDR2 is SMNVEV (reference sequence). CDR3 nucleotides: TGTGCCAGCAGTTTAAGGGGCTACACAGATACGCAGTATTTT. Translating gives CASSLRGYTDTQYF.

This chain connects TRBV5-6 to TRBJ1-1, with D hard to call. V dropped 4 bases and J dropped 6 bases, with 25 bases sitting between them. The CDR3 sequence is 17 residues long. Per germline, CDR1 SGHDT and CDR2 YYEEEE. The CDR3 DNA reads as TGTGCCAGCAGCCGAGAGGGTATCGGGGTGAGTGGGGCTGAAGCTTTCTTT. Residues: CASSREGIGVSGAEAFF.

This clone was picked up a small number of times. This sequence joins TRBV7-2 and TRBJ1-4; TRBD1 agrees at 7 bases. Trimming took 2 bases from V and 7 from J; bases not matched to a gene: 7. The CDR3 has 15 residues. Per the germline V gene, CDR1 is SGHTA and CDR2 is FQGNSA. CDR3 DNA sequence: TGTGCCAGCAGCTTAAGGGCAGGGGGAACTGAAAAACTGTTTTTT. Amino acid sequence: CASSLRAGGTEKLFF.

The chain joins TRBV7-2 to TRBJ2-1, with D perhaps matching TRBD2 (6 bases). Between the trimmed V and J ends, which lost 3 bases and 3 bases, there was a span of 12 bases. CDR3 length: 15 residues. Germline loops: CDR1 SGHTA, CDR2 FQGNSA. The CDR3 region has the DNA TGTGCCAGCAGCTTTTCTAGCGAACTCTACAATGAGCAGTTCTTC. Encoded protein: CASSFSSELYNEQFF.

The rearrangement joins TRBV11-2 to TRBJ1-2; weak D call: TRBD1 (6 bases). The CDR3 totals 14 residues. Trimming cost V 6 bases and J 8 bases, with 19 bases left between them. Germline loops: CDR1 SGHAT, CDR2 FQNNGV. The CDR3 DNA reads TGTGCCAGCAGGCCCACAGGGTATCTACGGGGCTACACCTTC. Its translation is CASRPTGYLRGYTF.

The chain uses TRBV2 and TRBJ2-7; a possible D gene is TRBD2 (6 bases). Germline V lookup: CDR1 SNHLY, CDR2 FYNNEI. The CDR3 totals 13 residues. V lost 6 bases to trimming and J lost 0 bases, with 9 bases between them. The CDR3 nucleotides are TGTGCCAGCAGGGGACTTACCTCCTACGAGCAGTACTTC. It translates to CASRGLTSYEQYF.

This sequence joins TRBV6-1 and TRBJ2-5; maybe TRBD2 (6 bases). V was pared by 3 bases and J by 7 bases, with 15 bases between. The V gene's germline CDR1 is MNHNS and CDR2 SASEGT. The CDR3 sequence is 14 residues long. As DNA, the CDR3 is TGTGCCAGCAGTGACATCGAGACGCGGGGGACCCAGTACTTC. Translated: CASSDIETRGTQYF.

The chain is built from TRBV10-2 and TRBJ1-2, with D maybe TRBD1 (6 bases). V lost 7 bases, J lost 4 bases, and 13 bases lay in between. This CDR3 is 13 amino acids long. CDR1 and CDR2 (germline): WSHSY, SAAADI. CDR3 sequence reads: CASNPGASYGYTF. The CDR3 DNA sequence: TGCGCCAGCAACCCAGGGGCCAGCTATGGCTACACCTTC.